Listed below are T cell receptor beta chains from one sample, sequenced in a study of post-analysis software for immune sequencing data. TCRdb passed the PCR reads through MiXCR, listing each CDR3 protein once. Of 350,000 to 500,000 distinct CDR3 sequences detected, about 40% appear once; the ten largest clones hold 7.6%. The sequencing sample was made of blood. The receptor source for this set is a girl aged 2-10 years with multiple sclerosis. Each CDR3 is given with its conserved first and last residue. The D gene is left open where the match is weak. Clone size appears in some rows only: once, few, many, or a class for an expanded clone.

CDR3: CSVELGTGPYEQYF; DNA: TGCAGCGTTGAACTGGGGACAGGGCCCTACGAGCAGTACTTC; J: TRBJ2-7; D: TRBD1; size: .; V: TRBV29-1
CDR3: CASSYVTPNNEQFF; DNA: TGTGCCAGCAGTTACGTGACACCAAACAATGAGCAGTTCTTC; J: TRBJ2-1; D: .; size: few; V: TRBV6-2/TRBV6-3
CDR3: CASSQTRAVYEQYF; DNA: TGTGCCAGCAGCCAGACTAGGGCGGTCTACGAGCAGTACTTC; J: TRBJ2-7; D: .; size: .; V: TRBV4-2
CDR3: CSASPLAGGRENIQYF; DNA: TGCAGTGCTAGCCCCTTAGCGGGGGGGCGGGAGAACATTCAGTACTTC; J: TRBJ2-4; D: TRBD2; size: .; V: TRBV20-1
CDR3: CASSHSSGGTYEQYF; DNA: TGTGCCAGCAGCCACTCTAGCGGGGGGACCTACGAGCAGTACTTC; J: TRBJ2-7; D: TRBD2; size: .; V: TRBV3-1
CDR3: CSSSGTVNTEAFF; DNA: TGCAGCTCCTCCGGGACAGTGAACACTGAAGCTTTCTTT; J: TRBJ1-1; D: TRBD1; size: .; V: TRBV29-1
CDR3: CAWGRGRRTEAFF; DNA: TGTGCCTGGGGGAGGGGGCGTAGGACTGAAGCTTTCTTT; J: TRBJ1-1; D: TRBD1; size: .; V: TRBV30
CDR3: CSAGRSYNEQFF; DNA: TGCAGCGCGGGTCGCTCCTACAATGAGCAGTTCTTC; J: TRBJ2-1; D: .; size: .; V: TRBV29-1
CDR3: CSVASSGSSYEQYF; DNA: TGCAGCGTTGCCTCGAGCGGGAGCTCCTACGAGCAGTACTTC; J: TRBJ2-7; D: TRBD2; size: once; V: TRBV29-1
CDR3: CASSYPATSGMEQFF; DNA: TGTGCCAGCAGTTACCCCGCAACTAGCGGGATGGAGCAGTTCTTC; J: TRBJ2-1; D: TRBD2; size: once; V: TRBV6-2/TRBV6-3
CDR3: CASSLDMGGQAFF; DNA: TGTGCCAGCAGCTTAGATATGGGGGGCCAAGCTTTCTTT; J: TRBJ1-1; D: .; size: .; V: TRBV11-2
CDR3: CASSRTGLDNEQFF; DNA: TGTGCCAGCAGCCGGACAGGGTTGGACAATGAGCAGTTCTTC; J: TRBJ2-1; D: TRBD1; size: .; V: TRBV7-3
CDR3: CSVKKTGTYEQYF; DNA: TGCAGCGTTAAGAAGACGGGGACCTACGAGCAGTACTTC; J: TRBJ2-7; D: .; size: few; V: TRBV29-1
CDR3: CASSFLASGREQYF; DNA: TGTGCCAGCAGCTTTTTAGCGTCTGGACGAGAGCAGTACTTC; J: TRBJ2-7; D: .; size: .; V: TRBV7-2
CDR3: CASSVMGQPNTEAFF; DNA: TGTGCCAGCAGCGTTATGGGACAGCCGAACACTGAAGCTTTCTTT; J: TRBJ1-1; D: TRBD1; size: .; V: TRBV9
CDR3: CASSAQLTSGGRNEQFF; DNA: TGTGCCAGCTCAGCACAACTTACTAGCGGGGGCCGCAATGAGCAGTTCTTC; J: TRBJ2-1; D: TRBD2; size: few; V: TRBV18
CDR3: CASSRALGSEQFF; DNA: TGTGCCAGCAGTCGTGCGCTGGGATCTGAGCAGTTCTTC; J: TRBJ2-1; D: .; size: .; V: TRBV6-5